The 20 T cell receptor beta chains given below trace back to one sample, sequenced in a study of spatial heterogeneity in lung cancer. Findings of the study overall: Mutation counts in tumors were tracked by counts of expanded intratumoral alpha and beta TCRs.

TCRdb redid the calling of the 5' RACE reads with MiXCR, one entry per CDR3 protein. The sample consists of about 100,000 distinct CDR3 sequences, around 4.8% of them appearing once. Time point denoted: sample taken at primary tumor resection. What these receptors recognize is not known. The input for sequencing was lung tumor tissue, taken at surgery. The receptor source for this set is a male donor with early-stage non-small cell lung cancer.

The sample holds many counts of this clonotype. The CDR3 nucleotides are TGTGCCAGCAGTGAAGCGGGAGCTTGGGGTAAACAGCCCCAGCATTTT. Amino acid sequence: CASSEAGAWGKQPQHF. The rearrangement joins TRBV6-1 to TRBJ1-5; D is ambiguous. The CDR3 consists of 16 residues. Germline V gives CDR1 MNHNS, CDR2 SASEGT. Trimming removed 0 bases from V and 7 bases from J, with 16 bases in between.

This clonotype was counted many times. J is TRBJ1-4 and V is TRBV29-1; a weak D match, TRBD1 (5 bases). The CDR3 consists of 14 residues. V was pared by 4 bases and J by 6 bases, with 15 bases between. Looked up from germline, CDR1 is SQVTM and CDR2 is ANQGSEA. CDR3 sequence reads: CSVGGGRWDEKLFF. The CDR3 region has the DNA TGCAGCGTTGGGGGGGGACGCTGGGATGAAAAACTGTTTTTT.

This clonotype was seen at least ten times. The chain links TRBV12-3 or TRBV12-4 to TRBJ2-1; TRBD2 matches 15 bases. The ends lost 7 bases at V and 6 bases at J; junction bases unmatched: 7. This CDR3 comprises 16 residues. The chain's CDR3 is CASTFGLAGGGNEQFF. The CDR3 nucleotides read TGTGCCAGCACTTTCGGACTAGCGGGAGGGGGCAATGAGCAGTTCTTC.

This clonotype was detected ten times or more. The J gene is TRBJ2-1, the V gene TRBV28; no definite D call. The CDR3 has 12 residues. From germline, CDR1 is MDHEN and CDR2 SYDVKM. The germline V and J ends were trimmed by 6 bases and 10 bases, with 13 bases remaining between them. CDR3 DNA: TGTGCCAGCAGACTCCAGGTGGGAGAGCAGTTCTTC. This codes for CASRLQVGEQFF. Full variable domain (remainder filled in from reference TRBV28 and TRBJ2-1): DVKVTQSSRYLVKRTGEKVFLECVQDMDHENMFWYRQDPGLGLRLIYFSYDVKMKEKGDIPEGYSVSREKKERFSLILESASTNQTSMYLCASRLQVGEQFFGPGTRLTVL.

This clonotype appeared many times. The rearrangement links TRBV28 to TRBJ2-2; 11 nucleotides match TRBD1. This CDR3 has 15 residues. Trimming removed 4 bases from V and 5 bases from J; junction bases left unmatched: 3. Per germline, CDR1 MDHEN and CDR2 SYDVKM. The CDR3 sequence: CASSSDRGLTGELFF. As DNA, the CDR3 is TGTGCCAGCAGTTCGGACAGGGGGCTGACCGGGGAGCTGTTTTTT.

This clonotype occurred many times. This rearrangement joins TRBV20-1 to TRBJ2-3, with 9 bases aligning to TRBD2. The length of the CDR3 is 15 residues. CDR1 is DFQATT, CDR2 SNEGSKA, per germline (reference sequence). With 3 bases clipped from V and 4 bases from J, the junction kept 8 bases outside the gene matches. CDR3 amino acids: CSARLAGPLADTQYF. The CDR3 DNA follows: TGCAGTGCTAGGCTAGCGGGACCCCTCGCAGATACGCAGTATTTT.

The J gene is TRBJ2-7, the V gene TRBV6-2 or TRBV6-3, with 9 bases lining up with TRBD1. V dropped 2 bases and J dropped 3; count of bases not matched to a gene: 5. The CDR3 totals 15 residues. The germline V gene encodes CDR1 MNHEY and CDR2 SVGEGT. The CDR3 here is CASSYRGTGFYEQYF. CDR3 sequence (DNA): TGTGCCAGCAGTTACCGTGGGACAGGGTTCTACGAGCAGTACTTC.

This clonotype was recorded at least ten times. The junction does not match germline at one end; this may be a read error. This chain connects TRBV7-7 to TRBJ1-1; no reliable D call. Germline assignment: CDR1 SSHAT and CDR2 FNYEAQ (reference sequence). The CDR3 is 13 amino acids. The CDR3 region has the DNA TGTGCTAGCAGCTTAGAAATGAACACTGAAGCTTTCTTT. It translates to CASSLEMNTEAFF.

This clonotype was counted ten times or more. This sequence joins TRBV3-1 and TRBJ1-6; no reliable D call. Germline V CDR1 and CDR2: LGHDT, YNNKEL (reference sequence). The V end lost 3 bases, the J end lost 8 bases, and 11 bases lay between the germline ends. This CDR3 region has 14 residues. The DNA for the CDR3 is TGTGCCAGCAGCCAGGGGTCTACGGATTCACCCCTCCACTTT. It specifies CASSQGSTDSPLHF.

The chain has TRBV28 and TRBJ2-6; possible D gene TRBD1, 5 bases. Deletions cut 3 bases from V and 4 bases from J, with 10 bases between. The CDR3 has 15 amino acids. Germline CDR1 MDHEN, CDR2 SYDVKM. The CDR3 coding sequence is TGTGCCAGCAGTTTTTCTGGGGCCGGGGCCAACGTCCTGACTTTC. Its protein product is CASSFSGAGANVLTF.

This chain connects TRBV20-1 to TRBJ1-1; D remains unclear. The CDR3 extends over 13 amino acids. The V and J ends lost 2 bases and 7 bases respectively, with 14 bases between them. Germline CDR1 is DFQATT and CDR2 is SNEGSKA (reference sequence). Written as DNA, the CDR3 is TGCAGTGCTAGATTCCCCCACAGCTTTGAAGCTTTCTTT. Its translation: CSARFPHSFEAFF.

This clonotype was counted many times. The chain combines TRBV6-6 with TRBJ2-7; D is perhaps TRBD2 (6 bases). The germline V gene encodes CDR1 MNHNY and CDR2 SVGAGI (reference sequence). The germline V and J ends were trimmed by 3 bases and 4 bases, with 13 bases remaining between them. The CDR3 runs 14 residues. CDR3: CASSYAGKRYEQYF. The DNA of the CDR3 is TGTGCCAGCAGTTATGCGGGAAAGAGGTACGAGCAGTACTTC.

In its sample, this clonotype was seen many times. At one end, the junction sequence differs from germline, possibly due to a read error. The genes are TRBV7-7 and TRBJ2-5, with D possibly called TRBD1 or TRBD2 (6 bases each). The CDR3 is 15 amino acids. Germline lookup yields CDR1 SSHAT and CDR2 FNYEAQ (reference sequence). The CDR3 reads CASSELGGGQETQYF. CDR3 nucleotides: TGTGCTAGCAGTGAACTTGGAGGGGGTCAAGAGACCCAGTACTTC.

This clonotype was detected ten times or more. The genes are TRBV28 and TRBJ1-6, with D tentatively TRBD1 (5 bases). Germline V gene lookup returns CDR1 MDHEN and CDR2 SYDVKM. This CDR3 has 14 amino acids. V was clipped by 7 bases and J by 7 bases, with 14 bases between them. The CDR3 DNA follows: TGTGCCAGCAAAGTCCAGGGTAGGAATTCACCCCTCCACTTT. Its translation: CASKVQGRNSPLHF.

This clonotype was seen at least ten times. This chain connects TRBV11-2 to TRBJ2-4; 8 nucleotides agree with TRBD2. V shed 2 bases, J shed 5 bases, and the junction held 5 bases outside the gene matches. CDR3 length: 15 amino acids. Per germline, CDR1 SGHAT and CDR2 FQNNGV. In nucleotides, the CDR3 is TGTGCCAGCAGCTTAATGCGAGCGGGAGAAAACATTCAGTACTTC. This gives the protein CASSLMRAGENIQYF.

This chain uses TRBV18 with TRBJ2-7, with TRBD2 matching 11 bases. V dropped 3 bases and J dropped 7; count of bases not matched to a gene: 11. The CDR3 runs 16 residues. Germline V gene sequence: CDR1 KGHSH, CDR2 LQKENI. The CDR3 spells CASSPSPGLAVREQYF. The CDR3 DNA is TGTGCCAGCTCACCTAGCCCGGGACTAGCGGTGAGGGAGCAGTACTTC. Full variable domain (missing parts from reference TRBV18 and TRBJ2-7): NAGVMQNPRHLVRRRGQEARLRCSPMKGHSHVYWYRQLPEEGLKFMVYLQKENIIDESGMPKERFSAEFPKEGPSILRIQQVVRGDSAAYFCASSPSPGLAVREQYFGPGTRLTVT.

This clonotype was seen repeatedly, ten times or more. CDR3 region: CASSQYGADTQYF. CDR3 DNA sequence: TGTGCCAGCAGCCAATACGGAGCAGATACGCAGTATTTT. The chain joins TRBV14 to TRBJ2-3; D is uncertain. The length of the CDR3 is 13 residues. CDR1 and CDR2 from the germline V gene are SGHDN and FVKESK. Trimming removed 2 bases at V and 4 bases at J, with 7 bases between.

In its sample, this clonotype was seen many times. The chain is built from TRBV28 and TRBJ2-7; TRBD2 agrees at 13 bases. Trimming at V came to 2 bases and at J to 2 bases, leaving 3 bases not matched to a gene. CDR3 length equals 16 residues. Germline loops: CDR1 MDHEN, CDR2 SYDVKM. The CDR3, as DNA: TGTGCCAGCAGTTTAGAACTAGCGGGAGGGGCCTACGAGCAGTACTTC. Translating it yields CASSLELAGGAYEQYF.

In this sample, this clonotype turned up many times. The J gene is TRBJ2-3, the V gene TRBV24-1; 8 bases line up with TRBD2. Germline values: CDR1 KGHDR, CDR2 SFDVKD. CDR3 length: 16 amino acids. Losses at the gene ends were 2 bases for V and 4 bases for J; bases not matched to a gene: 7. CDR3 region: CATSDSRNGGADTQYF. In nucleotides, the CDR3 is TGTGCCACCAGTGATTCCAGGAACGGGGGGGCAGATACGCAGTATTTT.

This clonotype was detected only a few times. The chain uses TRBV3-1 and TRBJ2-5, with 7 bases aligning to TRBD2. The CDR3 is 15 amino acids. From germline, CDR1 is LGHDT and CDR2 YNNKEL (reference sequence). Trimming at V came to 0 bases and at J to 3 bases, leaving 4 bases not matched to a gene. CDR3 in amino acids: CASSQDLAGEETQYF. In DNA, the CDR3 is TGTGCCAGCAGCCAAGATTTGGCGGGAGAAGAGACCCAGTACTTC.